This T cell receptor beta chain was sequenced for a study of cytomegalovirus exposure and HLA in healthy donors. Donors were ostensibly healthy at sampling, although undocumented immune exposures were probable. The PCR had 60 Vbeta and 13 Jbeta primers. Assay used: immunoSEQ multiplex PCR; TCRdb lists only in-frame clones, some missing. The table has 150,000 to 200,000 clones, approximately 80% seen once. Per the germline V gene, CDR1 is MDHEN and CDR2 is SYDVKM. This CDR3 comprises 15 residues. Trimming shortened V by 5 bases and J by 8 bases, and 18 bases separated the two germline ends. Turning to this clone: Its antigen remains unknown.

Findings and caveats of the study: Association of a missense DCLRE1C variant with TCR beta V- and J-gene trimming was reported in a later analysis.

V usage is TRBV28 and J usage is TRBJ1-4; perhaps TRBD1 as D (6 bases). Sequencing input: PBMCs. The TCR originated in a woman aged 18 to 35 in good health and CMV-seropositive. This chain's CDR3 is CASSPSGGEREKLFF. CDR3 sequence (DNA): TGTGCCAGCAGTCCAAGCGGGGGCGAACGAGAAAAACTGTTTTTT.